Detailed here is one T cell receptor beta chain. Here immunoSEQ multiplex PCR was the method, and the copy in TCRdb shows in-frame clones only, minus some. Of about 76,000 clones listed, over 75% are singletons. The data were obtained in a study of blood T cell repertoires in COVID-19. Whole-study context: Collection of acute and convalescent COVID-19 samples took place in the United States, Italy and Spain.

Material: peripheral blood. This clonotype originated in a man aged 45-60 years with active COVID-19.

For the CDR3, the DNA is TGTGCCAGCAGCATACTACAGGGCTTCGCAGATACGCAGTATTTT. Its protein is CASSILQGFADTQYF. This chain connects TRBV5-6 to TRBJ2-3, with D possibly matching TRBD1 (6 bases). Germline V gives CDR1 SGHDT, CDR2 YYEEEE. Trimming took 4 bases from V and 4 from J, leaving 16 bases between them. CDR3 size: 15 residues. The whole variable domain, remainder taken from reference TRBV5-6 and TRBJ2-3, is DAGVTQSPTHLIKTRGQQVTLRCSPKSGHDTVSWYQQALGQGPQFIFQYYEEEERQRGNFPDRFSGHQFPNYSSELNVNALLLGDSALYLCASSILQGFADTQYFGPGTRLTVL.